This is a list of T cell receptor beta chains from one sample in a study of T-cell reconstitution after alpha-beta-depleted transplantation in children. MiXCR, run by TCRdb on the PCR reads, gives a single entry per CDR3 protein. Altogether about 610,000 distinct CDR3 sequences are present, roughly a tenth being singletons, with the ten largest covering about 4.3%. Sample: PBMCs from the stem cell graft donor, taken from the stem cell graft. The receptors were sampled from a human donor who donated a stem cell graft to a child with acute myeloid leukemia. Both conserved end residues are part of each CDR3. A D gene is named only where the DNA matches it firmly. Clone size is not always given. Where it is, it says once, few, many or a class for expanded clones.

D	size	V	J	CDR3	DNA
NA	few	TRBV10-3	TRBJ2-3	CAISESVQGDTQYF	TGTGCCATCAGTGAGTCCGTTCAGGGAGATACGCAGTATTTT
TRBD1	NA	TRBV3-1	TRBJ1-2	CASRSDRGLGGYTF	TGTGCCAGCAGGTCCGACAGGGGGCTCGGAGGCTACACCTTC
NA	many	TRBV7-8	TRBJ2-7	CASSLAPPDRYEQYF	TGTGCCAGCAGCTTAGCGCCCCCGGACAGATACGAGCAGTACTTC
NA	few	TRBV28	TRBJ2-7	CASSFRRGASYEQYF	TGTGCCAGCAGTTTTCGCCGGGGGGCCTCCTACGAGCAGTACTTC
NA	many	TRBV11-2	TRBJ2-6	CASSRLGVSGANVLTF	TGTGCCAGCAGCCGACTGGGCGTCTCTGGGGCCAACGTCCTGACTTTC
TRBD1	NA	TRBV7-9	TRBJ2-5	CASSLALRQGETQYF	TGTGCCAGCAGCTTAGCGCTAAGACAGGGGGAGACCCAGTACTTC
NA	many	TRBV10-3	TRBJ2-1	CAVRRGFDSYNEQFF	TGTGCCGTCCGGAGGGGCTTCGACTCCTACAATGAGCAGTTCTTC
NA	few	TRBV10-3	TRBJ2-7	CAISAGENYEQYF	TGTGCCATCAGTGCGGGGGAGAACTACGAGCAGTACTTC
TRBD2	few	TRBV20-1	TRBJ2-1	CSARSGTSFYNEQFF	TGCAGTGCTAGATCCGGGACTAGCTTCTACAATGAGCAGTTCTTC
TRBD2	few	TRBV29-1	TRBJ2-2	CSVGETSGRWTGELFF	TGCAGCGTTGGGGAGACTAGCGGGAGGTGGACCGGGGAGCTGTTTTTT
NA	NA	TRBV11-2	TRBJ2-3	CASSLRLAQDTQYF	TGTGCCAGCAGCTTACGGCTAGCCCAAGATACGCAGTATTTT
TRBD2	NA	TRBV9	TRBJ2-1	CASSVGLAVSSYNEQFF	TGTGCCAGCAGCGTAGGACTAGCGGTTAGCTCCTACAATGAGCAGTTCTTC
NA	many	TRBV29-1	TRBJ2-1	CSVVAGPTYNEQFF	TGCAGCGTTGTGGCCGGTCCCACCTACAATGAGCAGTTCTTC
TRBD2	few	TRBV7-2	TRBJ2-3	CASSNPGLAGSTDTQYF	TGTGCCAGCAGCAACCCGGGACTAGCGGGAAGCACAGATACGCAGTATTTT
NA	many	TRBV29-1	TRBJ2-1	CSVDEQFF	TGCAGCGTAGATGAGCAGTTCTTC
TRBD2	NA	TRBV7-2	TRBJ2-3	CASSRTSGRAGDTQYF	TGTGCCAGCAGCCGGACTAGCGGGAGGGCCGGGGATACGCAGTATTTT
TRBD2	NA	TRBV6-1	TRBJ2-7	CASSAAGRSPYEQYF	TGTGCCAGCAGTGCAGCGGGAAGGAGCCCCTACGAGCAGTACTTC
NA	NA	TRBV20-1	TRBJ2-1	CSAFSNEQFF	TGCAGTGCTTTCTCTAATGAGCAGTTCTTC
NA	many	TRBV6-2/TRBV6-3	TRBJ2-6	CASLRDSSGANVLTF	TGTGCCAGCTTGCGGGACAGCTCTGGGGCCAACGTCCTGACTTTC
TRBD2	many	TRBV7-2	TRBJ2-7	CASSLTSGYSYEQYF	TGTGCCAGCAGCTTGACTAGCGGCTACTCCTACGAGCAGTACTTC
NA	NA	TRBV27	TRBJ2-4	CASSYNSPKNIQYF	TGTGCCAGCAGTTACAACAGTCCTAAAAACATTCAGTACTTC
TRBD2	NA	TRBV7-2	TRBJ2-5	CASSFRSGSRETQYF	TGTGCCAGCAGCTTTCGTAGCGGGAGCCGGGAGACCCAGTACTTC
NA	NA	TRBV5-1	TRBJ2-3	CASSLEPSLGRGTDTQYF	TGCGCCAGCAGCTTGGAGCCCTCCCTCGGACGAGGCACAGATACGCAGTATTTT
NA	NA	TRBV29-1	TRBJ2-5	CSVSRREETQYF	TGCAGCGTTTCCCGGAGGGAAGAGACCCAGTACTTC
TRBD2	many	TRBV9	TRBJ2-7	CASSLRGGRLHEQYF	TGTGCCAGCAGCCTCCGAGGCGGGAGGCTACACGAGCAGTACTTC
TRBD2	many	TRBV20-1	TRBJ2-7	CSALPPSGIYEQYF	TGCAGTGCCCTTCCTCCTAGCGGGATATACGAGCAGTACTTC
NA	NA	TRBV4-3	TRBJ2-1	CASSHSLWGTPYNEQFF	TGCGCCAGCAGCCATTCCCTATGGGGAACCCCCTACAATGAGCAGTTCTTC
NA	few	TRBV25-1	TRBJ2-7	CASSEQYPYEQYF	TGTGCCAGCAGTGAGCAGTACCCCTACGAGCAGTACTTC